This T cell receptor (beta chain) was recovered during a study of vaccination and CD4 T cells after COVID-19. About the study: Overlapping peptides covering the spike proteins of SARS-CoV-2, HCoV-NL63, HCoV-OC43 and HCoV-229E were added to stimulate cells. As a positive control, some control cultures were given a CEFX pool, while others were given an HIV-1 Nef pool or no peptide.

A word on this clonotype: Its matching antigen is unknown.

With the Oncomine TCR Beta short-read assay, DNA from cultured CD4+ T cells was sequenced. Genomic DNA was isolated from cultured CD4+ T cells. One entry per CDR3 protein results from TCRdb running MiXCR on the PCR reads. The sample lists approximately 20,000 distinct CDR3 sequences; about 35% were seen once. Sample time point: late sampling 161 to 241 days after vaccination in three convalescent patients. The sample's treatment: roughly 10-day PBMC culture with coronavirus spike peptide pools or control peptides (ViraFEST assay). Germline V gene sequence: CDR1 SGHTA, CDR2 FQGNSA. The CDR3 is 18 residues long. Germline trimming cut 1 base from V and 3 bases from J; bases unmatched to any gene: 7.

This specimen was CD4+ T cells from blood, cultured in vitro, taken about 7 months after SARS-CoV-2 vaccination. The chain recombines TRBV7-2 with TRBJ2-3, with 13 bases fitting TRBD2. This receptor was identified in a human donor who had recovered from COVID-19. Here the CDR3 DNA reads TGTGCCAGCAGCTTAGTTCGGACTAGCGGGAGTTGGACAGATACGCAGTATTTT. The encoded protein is CASSLVRTSGSWTDTQYF.